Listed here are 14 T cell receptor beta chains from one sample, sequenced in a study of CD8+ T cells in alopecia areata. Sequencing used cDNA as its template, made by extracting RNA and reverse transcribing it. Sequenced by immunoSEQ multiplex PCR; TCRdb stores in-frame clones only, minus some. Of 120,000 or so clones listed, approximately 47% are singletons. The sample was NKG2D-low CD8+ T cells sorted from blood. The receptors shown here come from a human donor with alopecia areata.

The CDR3 sequence is CASSLEGDTQYF. The CDR3 DNA is TGCGCCAGCAGCTTGGAAGGAGATACGCAGTATTTT. The chain is built from TRBV5-1 and TRBJ2-3; D not certain. The CDR3 runs 12 residues. The ends were cut back, 0 bases at V and 5 bases at J, with 4 bases in the middle. CDR1 is SGHRS and CDR2 is YFSETQ in the germline V gene.

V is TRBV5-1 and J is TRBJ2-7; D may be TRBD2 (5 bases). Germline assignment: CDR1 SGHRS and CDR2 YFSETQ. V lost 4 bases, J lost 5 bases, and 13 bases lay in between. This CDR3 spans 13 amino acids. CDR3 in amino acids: CASSRGVRDEQYF. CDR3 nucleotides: TGCGCCAGCAGCAGAGGTGTGAGGGACGAGCAGTACTTC.

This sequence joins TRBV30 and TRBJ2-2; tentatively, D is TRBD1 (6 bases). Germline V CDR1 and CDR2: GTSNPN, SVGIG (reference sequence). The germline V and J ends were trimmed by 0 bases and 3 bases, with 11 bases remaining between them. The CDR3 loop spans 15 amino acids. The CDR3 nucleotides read TGTGCCTGGAGTGTACAGGGTATTGACACCGGGGAGCTGTTTTTT. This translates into CAWSVQGIDTGELFF. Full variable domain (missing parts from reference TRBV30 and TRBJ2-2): SQTIHQWPATLVQPVGSPLSLECTVEGTSNPNLYWYRQAAGRGLQLLFYSVGIGQISSEVPQNLSASRPQDRQFILSSKKLLLSDSGFYLCAWSVQGIDTGELFFGEGSRLTVL.

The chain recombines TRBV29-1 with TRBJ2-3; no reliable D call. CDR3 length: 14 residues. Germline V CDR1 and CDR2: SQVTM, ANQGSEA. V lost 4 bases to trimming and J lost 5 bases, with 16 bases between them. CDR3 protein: CSVVNGNVRDTQYF. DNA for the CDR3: TGCAGCGTTGTCAACGGTAATGTTAGAGATACGCAGTATTTT.

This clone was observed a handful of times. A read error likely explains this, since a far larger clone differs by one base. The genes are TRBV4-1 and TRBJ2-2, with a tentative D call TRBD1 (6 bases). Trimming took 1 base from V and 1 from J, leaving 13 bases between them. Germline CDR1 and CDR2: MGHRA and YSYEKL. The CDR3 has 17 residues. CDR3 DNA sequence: TGCGCCAGCAGCCAAGTAGGCGTCAGGGGGAACACCGGGGAGCTGTTTTTT. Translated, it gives CASSQVGVRGNTGELFF.

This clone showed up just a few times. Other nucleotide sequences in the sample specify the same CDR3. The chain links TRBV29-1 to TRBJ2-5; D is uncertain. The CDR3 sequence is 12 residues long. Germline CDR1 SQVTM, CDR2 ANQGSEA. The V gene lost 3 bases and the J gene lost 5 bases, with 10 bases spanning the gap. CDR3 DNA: TGCAGCGTTGAGGGGATCGGGGAGACCCAGTACTTC. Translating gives CSVEGIGETQYF.

CDR3 DNA sequence: TGTGCCAGCAGTTACGGTTCCGGGAAAACAGATACGCAGTATTTT. This sequence encodes CASSYGSGKTDTQYF. The chain is built from TRBV6-5 and TRBJ2-3, with a tentative D call TRBD2 (5 bases). The CDR3 has 15 residues. CDR1 and CDR2 from the germline V gene are MNHEY and SVGAGI. Deletions cut 2 bases from V and 3 bases from J, with 12 bases between.

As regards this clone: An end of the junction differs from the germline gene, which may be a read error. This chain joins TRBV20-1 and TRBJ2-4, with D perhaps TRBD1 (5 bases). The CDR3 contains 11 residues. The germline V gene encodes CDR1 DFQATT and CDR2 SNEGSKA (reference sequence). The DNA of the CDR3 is TGCAGTGCTCCAAGGGGAACCCCTTTAGAGTTC. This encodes CSAPRGTPLEF.

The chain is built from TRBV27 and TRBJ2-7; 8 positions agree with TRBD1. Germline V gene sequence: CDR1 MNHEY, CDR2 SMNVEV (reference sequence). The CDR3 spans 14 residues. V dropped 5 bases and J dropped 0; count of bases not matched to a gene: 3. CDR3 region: CASSIRGHSYEQYF. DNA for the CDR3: TGTGCCAGCAGTATCAGGGGGCACTCCTACGAGCAGTACTTC.

The CDR3 protein is CASSQAREGYEQYF. The CDR3 DNA is TGCGCCAGCAGCCAAGCCAGAGAGGGCTACGAGCAGTACTTC. This chain joins TRBV4-1 and TRBJ2-5; weak D call: TRBD2 (5 bases). Judging by the DNA end, TRBJ2-7 fits better; the J call may be wrong. CDR1 MGHRA and CDR2 YSYEKL come from the germline V gene. The length of the CDR3 is 14 residues.

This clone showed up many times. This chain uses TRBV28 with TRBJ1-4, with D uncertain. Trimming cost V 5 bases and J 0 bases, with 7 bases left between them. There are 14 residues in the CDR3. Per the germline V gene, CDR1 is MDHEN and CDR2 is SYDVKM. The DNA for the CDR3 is TGTGCCAGCAGTAGCGGAGCAACTAATGAAAAACTGTTTTTT. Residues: CASSSGATNEKLFF.

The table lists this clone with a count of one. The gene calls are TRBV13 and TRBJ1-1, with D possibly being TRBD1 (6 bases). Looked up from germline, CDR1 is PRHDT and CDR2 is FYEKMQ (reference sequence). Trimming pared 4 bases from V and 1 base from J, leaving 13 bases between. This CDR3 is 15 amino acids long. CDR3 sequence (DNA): TGTGCCAGCAGCTGGGGCAGGGGAGCGAACACTGAAGCTTTCTTT. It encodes CASSWGRGANTEAFF. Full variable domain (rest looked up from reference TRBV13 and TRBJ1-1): AAGVIQSPRHLIKEKRETATLKCYPIPRHDTVYWYQQGPGQDPQFLISFYEKMQSDKGSIPDRFSAQQFSDYHSELNMSSLELGDSALYFCASSWGRGANTEAFFGQGTRLTVV.

CDR3 coding DNA: TGCAGCGTTGAACCAGAAAGCACAGATACGCAGTATTTT. This sequence encodes CSVEPESTDTQYF. The chain is built from TRBV29-1 and TRBJ2-3; D remains unclear. Trimming stripped 2 bases from V and 0 bases from J, with 6 bases between. The germline CDR1 and CDR2 sequences are SQVTM and ANQGSEA. This CDR3 has 13 residues.

In DNA form, the CDR3 reads TGCAGCGTTGAGGACAGGGCGGGCGAGCAGTACTTC. Translated: CSVEDRAGEQYF. The genes are TRBV29-1 and TRBJ2-7; 8 bases align to TRBD1. The CDR3 length is 12 residues. The V gene end was trimmed by 3 bases and the J gene end by 6 bases; junction bases not matched to a gene: 4. Germline-derived CDR1 and CDR2 are SQVTM and ANQGSEA.